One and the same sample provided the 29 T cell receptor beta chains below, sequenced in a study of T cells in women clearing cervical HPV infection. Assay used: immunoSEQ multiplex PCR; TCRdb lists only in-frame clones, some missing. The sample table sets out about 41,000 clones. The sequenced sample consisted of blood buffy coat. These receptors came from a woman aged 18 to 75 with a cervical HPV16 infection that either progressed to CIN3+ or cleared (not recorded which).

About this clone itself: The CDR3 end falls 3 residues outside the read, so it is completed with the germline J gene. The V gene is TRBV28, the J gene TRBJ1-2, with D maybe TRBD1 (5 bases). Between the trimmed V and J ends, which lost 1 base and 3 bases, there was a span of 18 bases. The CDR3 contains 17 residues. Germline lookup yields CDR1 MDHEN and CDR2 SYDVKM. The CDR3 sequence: CASSLFPTSREDYGYTF. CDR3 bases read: TGTGCCAGCAGTTTATTTCCGACGTCCAGGGAGGACTATGGC.

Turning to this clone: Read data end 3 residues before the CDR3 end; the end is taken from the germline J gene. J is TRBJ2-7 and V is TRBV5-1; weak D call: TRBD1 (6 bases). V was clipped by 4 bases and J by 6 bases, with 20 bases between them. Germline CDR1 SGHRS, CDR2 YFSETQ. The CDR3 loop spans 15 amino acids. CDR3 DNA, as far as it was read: TGCGCCAGCAGCGTTTTAGGGCAGGGGTTGTCCGAG. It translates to CASSVLGQGLSE. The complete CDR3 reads CASSVLGQGLSEQYF.

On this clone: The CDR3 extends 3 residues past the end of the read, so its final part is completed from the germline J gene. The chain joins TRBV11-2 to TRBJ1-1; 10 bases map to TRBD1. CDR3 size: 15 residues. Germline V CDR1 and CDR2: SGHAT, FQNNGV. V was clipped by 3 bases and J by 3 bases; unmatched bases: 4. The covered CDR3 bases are TGTGCCAGCAGCTTGAGGACAGGGGGGTACACTGAA. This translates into CASSLRTGGYTE. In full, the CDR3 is CASSLRTGGYTEAFF. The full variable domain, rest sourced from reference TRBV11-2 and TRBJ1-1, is EAGVAQSPRYKIIEKRQSVAFWCNPISGHATLYWYQQILGQGPKLLIQFQNNGVVDDSQLPKDRFSAERLKGVDSTLKIQPAKLEDSAVYLCASSLRTGGYTEAFFGQGTRLTVV.

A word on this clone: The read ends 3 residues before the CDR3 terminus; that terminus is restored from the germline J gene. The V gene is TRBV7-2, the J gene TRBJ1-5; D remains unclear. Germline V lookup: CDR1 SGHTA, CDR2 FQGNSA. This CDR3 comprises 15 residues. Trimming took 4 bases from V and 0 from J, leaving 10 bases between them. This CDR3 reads CASSSYPNSNQPQHF. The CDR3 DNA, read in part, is TGTGCCAGCAGCTCCTACCCAAATAGCAATCAGCCC.

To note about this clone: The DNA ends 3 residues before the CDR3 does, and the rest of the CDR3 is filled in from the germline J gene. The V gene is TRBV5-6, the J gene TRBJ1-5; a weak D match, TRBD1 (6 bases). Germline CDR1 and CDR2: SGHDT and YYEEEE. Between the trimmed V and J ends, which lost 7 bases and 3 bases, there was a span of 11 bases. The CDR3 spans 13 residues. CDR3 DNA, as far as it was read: TGTGCCAGCGCACAGGGAATCAATCAGCCC. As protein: CASAQGINQP. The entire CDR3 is CASAQGINQPQHF.

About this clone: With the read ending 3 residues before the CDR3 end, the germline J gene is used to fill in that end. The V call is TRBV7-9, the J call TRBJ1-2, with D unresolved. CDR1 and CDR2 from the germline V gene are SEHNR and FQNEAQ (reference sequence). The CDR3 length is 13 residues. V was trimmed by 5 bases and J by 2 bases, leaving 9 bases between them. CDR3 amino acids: CASSPDGNYGYTF. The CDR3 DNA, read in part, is TGTGCCAGCAGCCCCGACGGGAACTATGGC.

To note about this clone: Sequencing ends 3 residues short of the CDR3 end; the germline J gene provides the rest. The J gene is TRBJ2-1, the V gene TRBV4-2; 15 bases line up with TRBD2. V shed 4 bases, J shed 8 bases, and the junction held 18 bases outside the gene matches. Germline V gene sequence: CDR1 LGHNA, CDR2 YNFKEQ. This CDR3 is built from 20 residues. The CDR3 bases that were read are TGTGCCAGCAGCCCCGAGGGTAGTTTAGGACTAGCGGGAGGGCACGATGAG. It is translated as CASSPEGSLGLAGGHDE. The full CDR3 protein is CASSPEGSLGLAGGHDEQFF.

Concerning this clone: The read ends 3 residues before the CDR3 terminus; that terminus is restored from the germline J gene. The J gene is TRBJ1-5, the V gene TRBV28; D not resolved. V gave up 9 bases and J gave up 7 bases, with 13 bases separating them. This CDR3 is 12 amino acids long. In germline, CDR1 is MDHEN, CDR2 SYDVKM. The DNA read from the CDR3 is TGTGCCAGTACGGTTTCAGGCCAGCCC. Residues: CASTVSGQP. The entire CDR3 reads CASTVSGQPQHF.

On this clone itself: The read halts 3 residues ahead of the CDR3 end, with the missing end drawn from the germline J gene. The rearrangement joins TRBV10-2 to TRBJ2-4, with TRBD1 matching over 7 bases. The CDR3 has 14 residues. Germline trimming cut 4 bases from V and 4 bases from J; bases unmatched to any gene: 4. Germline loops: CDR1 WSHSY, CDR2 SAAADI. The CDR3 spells CASSGGTVKNIQYF. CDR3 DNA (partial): TGCGCCAGCAGTGGGGGGACAGTTAAAAACATT.

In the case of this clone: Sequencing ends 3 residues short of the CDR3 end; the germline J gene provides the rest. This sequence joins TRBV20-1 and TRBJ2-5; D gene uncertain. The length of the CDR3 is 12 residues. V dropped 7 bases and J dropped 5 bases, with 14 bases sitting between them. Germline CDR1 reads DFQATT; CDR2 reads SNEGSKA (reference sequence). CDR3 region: CSGQPGRETQYF. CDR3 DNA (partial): TGCAGTGGTCAGCCCGGCAGGGAGACC.

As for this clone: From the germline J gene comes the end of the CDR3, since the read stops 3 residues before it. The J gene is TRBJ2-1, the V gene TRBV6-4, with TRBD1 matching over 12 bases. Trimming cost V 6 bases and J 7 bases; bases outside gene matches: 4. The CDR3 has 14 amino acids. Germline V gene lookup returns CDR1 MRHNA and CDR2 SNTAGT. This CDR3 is CASSRDRGLNEQFF. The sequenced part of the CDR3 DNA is TGTGCCAGCAGCAGGGACAGGGGGCTGAATGAG.

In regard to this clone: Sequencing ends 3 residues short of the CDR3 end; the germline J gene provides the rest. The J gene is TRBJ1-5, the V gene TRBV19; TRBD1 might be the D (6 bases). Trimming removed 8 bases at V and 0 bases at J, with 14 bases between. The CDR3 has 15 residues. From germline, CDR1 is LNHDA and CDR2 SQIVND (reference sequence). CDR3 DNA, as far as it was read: TGTGCCAGTCTTCAGGGGTCTCATAGCAATCAGCCC. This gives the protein CASLQGSHSNQP. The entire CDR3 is CASLQGSHSNQPQHF. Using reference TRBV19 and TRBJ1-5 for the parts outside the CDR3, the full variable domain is DGGITQSPKYLFRKEGQNVTLSCEQNLNHDAMYWYRQDPGQGLRLIYYSQIVNDFQKGDIAEGYSVSREKKESFPLTVTSAQKNPTAFYLCASLQGSHSNQPQHFGDGTRLSIL.

This CDR3 is CASSRQMNNEQFF. CDR3 DNA (partial): TGTGCCAGCAGCCGACAGATGAACAATGAG. The V call is TRBV14, the J call TRBJ2-1, with D perhaps matching TRBD1 (5 bases). The read falls 3 residues short of the CDR3 end, and the missing part is taken from the germline J gene. The CDR3 spans 13 residues. The germline V gene encodes CDR1 SGHDN and CDR2 FVKESK. Trimming stripped 4 bases from V and 5 bases from J, with 9 bases between.

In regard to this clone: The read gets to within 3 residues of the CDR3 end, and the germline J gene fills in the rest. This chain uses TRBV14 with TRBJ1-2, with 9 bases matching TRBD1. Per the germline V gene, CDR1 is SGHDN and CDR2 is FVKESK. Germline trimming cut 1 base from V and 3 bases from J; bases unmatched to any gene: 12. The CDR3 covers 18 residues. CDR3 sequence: CASSQVVGWTGDDYGYTF. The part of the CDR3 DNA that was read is TGTGCCAGCAGCCAAGTGGTGGGTTGGACAGGGGACGACTATGGC. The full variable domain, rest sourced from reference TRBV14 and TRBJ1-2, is EAGVTQFPSHSVIEKGQTVTLRCDPISGHDNLYWYRRVMGKEIKFLLHFVKESKQDESGMPNNRFLAERTGGTYSTLKVQPAELEDSGVYFCASSQVVGWTGDDYGYTFGSGTRLTVV.

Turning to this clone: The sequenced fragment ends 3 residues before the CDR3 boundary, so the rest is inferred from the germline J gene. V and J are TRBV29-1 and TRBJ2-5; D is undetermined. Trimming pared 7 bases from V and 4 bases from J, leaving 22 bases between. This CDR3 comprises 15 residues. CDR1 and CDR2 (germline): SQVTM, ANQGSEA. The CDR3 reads CSARARLPPPETQYF. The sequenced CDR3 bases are TGCAGCGCTCGCGCCAGACTCCCCCCCCCAGAGACC.

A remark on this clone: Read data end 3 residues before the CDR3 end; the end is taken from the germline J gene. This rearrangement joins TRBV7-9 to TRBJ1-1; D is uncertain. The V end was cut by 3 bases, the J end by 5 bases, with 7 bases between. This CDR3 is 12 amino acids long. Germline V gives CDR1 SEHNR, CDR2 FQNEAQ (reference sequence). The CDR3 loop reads CASSFGWTEAFF. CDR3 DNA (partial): TGTGCCAGCAGCTTCGGGTGGACTGAA.

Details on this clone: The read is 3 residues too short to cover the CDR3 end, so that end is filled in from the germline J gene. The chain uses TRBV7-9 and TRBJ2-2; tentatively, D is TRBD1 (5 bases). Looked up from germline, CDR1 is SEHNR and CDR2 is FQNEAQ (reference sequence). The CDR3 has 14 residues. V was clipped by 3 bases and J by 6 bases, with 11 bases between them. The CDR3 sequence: CASSFQGSPGELFF. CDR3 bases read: TGTGCCAGCAGCTTTCAGGGCTCTCCCGGGGAG.

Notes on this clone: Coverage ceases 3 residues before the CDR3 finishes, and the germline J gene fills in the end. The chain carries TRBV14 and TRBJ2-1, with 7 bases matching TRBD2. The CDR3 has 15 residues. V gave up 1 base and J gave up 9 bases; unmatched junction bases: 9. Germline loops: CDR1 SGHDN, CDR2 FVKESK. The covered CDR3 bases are TGTGCCAGCAGCCAAGTATCGTGGTCTAGCGGTGAG. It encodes CASSQVSWSSGE. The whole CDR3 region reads CASSQVSWSSGEQFF.

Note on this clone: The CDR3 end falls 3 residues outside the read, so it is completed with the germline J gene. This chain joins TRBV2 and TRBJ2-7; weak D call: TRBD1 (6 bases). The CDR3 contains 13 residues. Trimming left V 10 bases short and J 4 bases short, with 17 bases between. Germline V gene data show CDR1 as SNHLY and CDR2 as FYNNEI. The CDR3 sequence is CATSGDSGYEQYF. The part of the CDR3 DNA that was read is TGTGCCACCTCAGGGGATTCTGGGTACGAG.

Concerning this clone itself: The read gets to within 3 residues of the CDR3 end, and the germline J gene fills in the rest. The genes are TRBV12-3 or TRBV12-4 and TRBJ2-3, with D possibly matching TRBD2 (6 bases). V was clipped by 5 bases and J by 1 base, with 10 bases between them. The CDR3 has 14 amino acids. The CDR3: CASSNPGGTDTQYF. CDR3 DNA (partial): TGTGCCAGCAGTAACCCGGGGGGCACAGATACG.

CDR3 loop: CASSSETGSYEQYF. CDR3 DNA, as far as it was read: TGTGCCAGCAGCTCAGAGACAGGTTCCTACGAG. V gene TRBV7-9 combines with J gene TRBJ2-7; weak D call: TRBD1 (6 bases). The read terminates 3 residues before the CDR3 end, so the remaining end is supplied by the germline J gene. Trimming took off 4 bases at V and 1 base at J, with 11 bases between the two ends. This CDR3 region has 14 residues. Germline V CDR1 and CDR2: SEHNR, FQNEAQ (reference sequence).

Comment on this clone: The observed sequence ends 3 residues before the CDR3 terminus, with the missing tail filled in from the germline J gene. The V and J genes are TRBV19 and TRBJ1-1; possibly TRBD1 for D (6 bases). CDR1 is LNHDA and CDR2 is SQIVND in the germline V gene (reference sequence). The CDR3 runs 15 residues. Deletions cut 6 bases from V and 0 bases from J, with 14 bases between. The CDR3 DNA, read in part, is TGTGCCAGTAGCCTCCAAGGACAGATGAACACTGAA. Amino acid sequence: CASSLQGQMNTE. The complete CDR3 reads CASSLQGQMNTEAFF.

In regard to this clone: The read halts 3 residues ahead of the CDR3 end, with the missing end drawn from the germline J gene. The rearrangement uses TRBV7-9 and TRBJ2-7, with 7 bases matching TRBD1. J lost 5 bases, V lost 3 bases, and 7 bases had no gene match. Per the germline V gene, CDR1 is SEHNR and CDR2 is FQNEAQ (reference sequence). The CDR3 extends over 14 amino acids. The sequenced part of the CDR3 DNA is TGTGCCAGCAGCTTGACAGGGACGAATGACGAG. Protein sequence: CASSLTGTNDE. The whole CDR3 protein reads CASSLTGTNDEQYF.

CDR3 loop: CSAPPGGKNIQYF. CDR3 DNA (partial): TGCAGTGCTCCCCCCGGGGGCAAAAACATT. The chain uses TRBV20-1 and TRBJ2-4, with D perhaps matching TRBD2 (6 bases). With the read ending 3 residues before the CDR3 end, the germline J gene is used to fill in that end. With 5 bases removed from V and 3 bases from J, the gap between germline ends came to 11 bases. CDR3 length: 13 residues. CDR1 and CDR2 from the germline V gene are DFQATT and SNEGSKA (reference sequence).

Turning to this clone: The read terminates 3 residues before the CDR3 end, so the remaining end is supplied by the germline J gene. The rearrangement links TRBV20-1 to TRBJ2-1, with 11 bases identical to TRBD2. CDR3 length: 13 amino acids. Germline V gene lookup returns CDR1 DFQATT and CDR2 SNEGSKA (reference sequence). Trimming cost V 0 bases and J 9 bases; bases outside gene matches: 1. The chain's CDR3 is CSARELAGVEQFF. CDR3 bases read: TGCAGTGCTAGAGAACTAGCGGGAGTTGAG.

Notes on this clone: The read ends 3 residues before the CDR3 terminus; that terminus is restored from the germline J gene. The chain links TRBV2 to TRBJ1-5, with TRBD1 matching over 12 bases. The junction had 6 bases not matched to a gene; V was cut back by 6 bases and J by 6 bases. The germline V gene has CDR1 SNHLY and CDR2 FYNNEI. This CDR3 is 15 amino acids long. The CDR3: CASSSGQGAGQPQHF. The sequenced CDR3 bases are TGTGCCAGCAGCTCGGGACAGGGGGCAGGTCAGCCC.

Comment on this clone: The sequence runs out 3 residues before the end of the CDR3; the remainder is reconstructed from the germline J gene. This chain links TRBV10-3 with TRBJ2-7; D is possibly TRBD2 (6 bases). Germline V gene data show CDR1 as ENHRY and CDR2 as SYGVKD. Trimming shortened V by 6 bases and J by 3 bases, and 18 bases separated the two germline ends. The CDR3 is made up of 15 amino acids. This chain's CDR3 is CAISGGANSYYEQYF. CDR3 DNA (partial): TGTGCCATCAGCGGCGGGGCCAATAGCTACTACGAG.

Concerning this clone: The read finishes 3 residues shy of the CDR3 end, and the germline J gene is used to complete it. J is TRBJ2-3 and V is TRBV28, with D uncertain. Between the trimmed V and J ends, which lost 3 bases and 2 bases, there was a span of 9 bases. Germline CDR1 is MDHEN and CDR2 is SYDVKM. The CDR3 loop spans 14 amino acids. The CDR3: CASSFPPSTDTQYF. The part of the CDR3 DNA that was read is TGTGCCAGCAGTTTCCCCCCCTCCACAGATACG.

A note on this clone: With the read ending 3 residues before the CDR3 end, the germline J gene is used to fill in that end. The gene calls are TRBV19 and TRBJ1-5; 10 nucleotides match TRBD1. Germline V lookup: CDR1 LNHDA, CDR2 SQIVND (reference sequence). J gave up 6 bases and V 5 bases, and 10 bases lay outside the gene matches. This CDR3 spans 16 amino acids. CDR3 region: CASSSTGGLVSQPQHF. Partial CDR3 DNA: TGTGCCAGTAGTTCGACAGGGGGCCTAGTTAGTCAGCCC. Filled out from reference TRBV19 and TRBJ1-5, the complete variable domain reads DGGITQSPKYLFRKEGQNVTLSCEQNLNHDAMYWYRQDPGQGLRLIYYSQIVNDFQKGDIAEGYSVSREKKESFPLTVTSAQKNPTAFYLCASSSTGGLVSQPQHFGDGTRLSIL.